A single sample is the source of the 19 T cell receptor beta chains below, sequenced in a study of cytomegalovirus exposure and HLA in healthy donors. The PCR was carried out with 60 Vbeta primers and 13 Jbeta primers. TCRdb's copy holds only in-frame clones and misses some; the assay was immunoSEQ multiplex PCR. The sample lists just over 150,000 clones; approximately 86% were seen once. Sequenced: PBMCs. All receptors derive from a woman younger than 30 in good health and CMV-seronegative.

The chain carries TRBV14 and TRBJ1-6; weak D call: TRBD1 (6 bases). V lost 0 bases and J lost 9, with 15 bases in between. Germline CDR1 and CDR2: SGHDN and FVKESK. This CDR3 contains 16 residues. The CDR3 coding sequence is TGTGCCAGCAGCCAAGATCAAGGACAGTATGTTTCACCCCTCCACTTT. This encodes CASSQDQGQYVSPLHF.

Worth noting for this clone: Germline is not matched at one junction end, which may reflect a read error. The sample carries other DNA sequences with the same CDR3. This sequence joins TRBV28 and TRBJ1-6, with TRBD1 matching 8 bases. The length of the CDR3 is 19 residues. The germline CDR1 and CDR2 sequences are MDHEN and SYDVKM. The CDR3 DNA sequence: TGTGCCAGCAGTTCTTGGGCGACAGGGGTAGGCTCCTATAATTCACCCCTCCACTTC. Translating gives CASSSWATGVGSYNSPLHF.

The DNA of the CDR3 is TGTGCCAGCAGTGAGAGTTACAGGGGCCTCTACGAGCAGTACTTC. Amino acid sequence: CASSESYRGLYEQYF. The gene calls are TRBV25-1 and TRBJ2-7, with 7 positions matching TRBD1. This CDR3 spans 15 amino acids. The germline V gene has CDR1 MGHDK and CDR2 SYGVNS. V shed 3 bases, J shed 3 bases, and the junction held 8 bases outside the gene matches.

The genes are TRBV14 and TRBJ2-1; a possible D gene is TRBD2 (6 bases). The CDR3 covers 14 residues. Germline V CDR1 and CDR2: SGHDN, FVKESK. Trimming left V 4 bases short and J 7 bases short, with 14 bases between. For the CDR3, the DNA is TGTGCCAGCAGCCTTACGGGAGTAGGGAATGAGCAGTTCTTC. As protein: CASSLTGVGNEQFF.

The chain combines TRBV7-8 with TRBJ2-4; 7 nucleotides align to TRBD1. The CDR3 is 15 amino acids. The ends lost 5 bases at V and 7 bases at J; junction bases unmatched: 11. CDR1 and CDR2 from the germline V gene are SGHVS and FQNEAQ. As DNA, the CDR3 is TGTGCCAGCAGCCCCGACAGGGCCGCAAGGAACATTCAGTACTTC. As protein: CASSPDRAARNIQYF.

In this sample, this clone turned up once. This chain uses TRBV7-9 with TRBJ2-3; no definite D call. Deletions cut 7 bases from V and 0 bases from J, with 14 bases between. This CDR3 has 15 residues. Germline CDR1 SEHNR, CDR2 FQNEAQ (reference sequence). CDR3 bases: TGTGCCAGCACCCAATCGGAGCTTAGCACAGATACGCAGTATTTT. It encodes CASTQSELSTDTQYF. Supplemented by reference TRBV7-9 and TRBJ2-3, the full variable domain reads DTGVSQNPRHKITKRGQNVTFRCDPISEHNRLYWYRQTLGQGPEFLTYFQNEAQLEKSRLLSDRFSAERPKGSFSTLEIQRTEQGDSAMYLCASTQSELSTDTQYFGPGTRLTVL.

V usage is TRBV7-9 and J usage is TRBJ2-3; possibly TRBD2 for D (6 bases). Trimming shortened V by 7 bases and J by 0 bases, and 20 bases separated the two germline ends. Germline CDR1 reads SEHNR; CDR2 reads FQNEAQ (reference sequence). The CDR3 sequence is 17 residues long. CDR3 sequence (DNA): TGTGCCAGCACCGGGACTCGCACCTCCTCTAGCACAGATACGCAGTATTTT. Its protein product is CASTGTRTSSSTDTQYF.

This clone was recorded only once. V usage is TRBV7-9 and J usage is TRBJ2-2; D is perhaps TRBD1 (6 bases). V was trimmed by 4 bases and J by 1 base, leaving 13 bases between them. The CDR3 contains 16 residues. Germline V gene data show CDR1 as SEHNR and CDR2 as FQNEAQ (reference sequence). CDR3 region: CASSSGVWGNTGELFF. The CDR3 bases are TGTGCCAGCAGCTCAGGGGTTTGGGGGAACACCGGGGAGCTGTTTTTT.

The chain carries TRBV18 and TRBJ2-2; 8 positions match TRBD1. The V and J ends lost 3 bases and 4 bases, in that order; junction bases with no gene match: 7. Germline values: CDR1 KGHSH, CDR2 LQKENI. The CDR3 is 16 residues long. The CDR3 reads CASSPPGQVGTGELFF. The CDR3 coding sequence is TGTGCCAGCTCACCCCCGGGACAGGTGGGCACCGGGGAGCTGTTTTTT. The complete variable domain, with remaining parts taken from reference TRBV18 and TRBJ2-2, reads NAGVMQNPRHLVRRRGQEARLRCSPMKGHSHVYWYRQLPEEGLKFMVYLQKENIIDESGMPKERFSAEFPKEGPSILRIQQVVRGDSAAYFCASSPPGQVGTGELFFGEGSRLTVL.

The chain joins TRBV7-2 to TRBJ2-1; 13 bases line up with TRBD2. The ends lost 7 bases at V and 3 bases at J; junction bases unmatched: 6. The CDR3 spans 16 residues. Germline CDR1 is SGHTA and CDR2 is FQGNSA. The CDR3 DNA reads TGTGCCAGCACCTGGACTAGCGGGAGTGGCTACAATGAGCAGTTCTTC. Amino acids: CASTWTSGSGYNEQFF.

This chain joins TRBV9 and TRBJ1-3; unclear D gene. Germline V gene lookup returns CDR1 SGDLS and CDR2 YYNGEE. This CDR3 contains 16 residues. V was shortened by 0 bases and J by 0 bases, with 10 bases between the two germline ends. Here the CDR3 DNA reads TGTGCCAGCAGCGTAGTAGGCGACTACTCTGGAAACACCATATATTTT. Protein: CASSVVGDYSGNTIYF.

This chain joins TRBV7-9 and TRBJ2-1, with D hard to call. V dropped 4 bases and J dropped 5 bases, with 9 bases sitting between them. Germline CDR1 reads SEHNR; CDR2 reads FQNEAQ (reference sequence). The CDR3 loop spans 13 amino acids. CDR3 protein: CASSSGLNNEQFF. CDR3 DNA: TGTGCCAGCAGCTCTGGGCTAAACAATGAGCAGTTCTTC.

The rearrangement uses TRBV27 and TRBJ2-2; 7 positions match TRBD1. The CDR3 has 12 residues. CDR1 is MNHEY and CDR2 is SMNVEV in the germline V gene (reference sequence). V lost 9 bases and J lost 6; bases outside the gene matches: 4. CDR3 coding DNA: TGTGCCAGTCACAGGGGTGCCGGGGAGCTGTTTTTT. It encodes CASHRGAGELFF.

CDR3 coding DNA: TGTGCCAGCAGCCATACAGTCTACGAGCAGTACTTC. It translates to CASSHTVYEQYF. The chain has TRBV16 and TRBJ2-7; unclear D gene. Germline CDR1 and CDR2: KGHSY and FQNENV. The CDR3 has 12 residues. V lost 3 bases to trimming and J lost 3 bases, with 6 bases between them.

The J gene is TRBJ2-2, the V gene TRBV7-3; 8 nucleotides agree with TRBD2. With 5 bases clipped from V and 9 bases from J, the junction kept 8 bases outside the gene matches. Germline lookup yields CDR1 SGHTA and CDR2 FQGTGA. The CDR3 loop spans 14 amino acids. CDR3 DNA: TGTGCCAGCAGCGGAGATAGCGGGAACCGGGAGCTGTTTTTT. Protein product: CASSGDSGNRELFF. Complete variable domain (other parts from reference TRBV7-3 and TRBJ2-2): GAGVSQTPSNKVTEKGKYVELRCDPISGHTALYWYRQSLGQGPEFLIYFQGTGAADDSGLPNDRFFAVRPEGSVSTLKIQRTERGDSAVYLCASSGDSGNRELFFGEGSRLTVL.

The chain has TRBV2 and TRBJ1-1; TRBD1 aligns across 7 bases. This CDR3 region has 15 residues. Trimming took 2 bases from V and 0 from J; bases not matched to a gene: 3. Per the germline V gene, CDR1 is SNHLY and CDR2 is FYNNEI. DNA for the CDR3: TGTGCCAGCAGTGAAAGGGGGCTTATGAACACTGAAGCTTTCTTT. Its translation: CASSERGLMNTEAFF.

V gene TRBV2 combines with J gene TRBJ1-1; tentatively, D is TRBD1 (6 bases). The CDR3 consists of 15 residues. V was clipped by 3 bases and J by 5 bases, with 16 bases between them. Germline V gives CDR1 SNHLY, CDR2 FYNNEI. Here the CDR3 reads CASSDDDRSGTEAFF. DNA for the CDR3: TGTGCCAGCAGTGATGATGACAGGTCGGGGACTGAAGCTTTCTTT.

This clone was seen ten or more times. The chain carries TRBV6-5 and TRBJ1-5; 10 bases align to TRBD1. This CDR3 region has 14 residues. V lost 5 bases to trimming and J lost 6 bases; unmatched junction nucleotides: 4. Germline values: CDR1 MNHEY, CDR2 SVGAGI. The CDR3 protein is CASSPRQGAQPQHF. The CDR3 region has the DNA TGTGCCAGCAGTCCAAGACAGGGGGCTCAGCCCCAGCATTTT.

This chain joins TRBV5-1 and TRBJ2-7; 7 bases line up with TRBD1. Germline V gene data show CDR1 as SGHRS and CDR2 as YFSETQ. The length of the CDR3 is 13 residues. V lost 4 bases, J lost 6 bases, and 7 bases stayed unmatched. For the CDR3, the DNA is TGCGCCAGCAGCGTGACAGGGCCGGGCGAGCAGTACTTC. As protein: CASSVTGPGEQYF.